This T cell receptor beta chain was obtained from a study of cytomegalovirus exposure and HLA in healthy donors. Background on the study: Roughly 180 million T cells yielded 100 million or so unique TCR beta sequences, as an earlier analysis found. Study results and caveats: Later on, an analysis found that several of the most significant clusters appeared to be linked to common viral pathogens, which included parvovirus B19. Segments of the TCR beta V type were, in most cases, productive about 87% or about 30% of the time in an earlier analysis. Clonal expansion, a later analysis showed, was greater in HLA-associated TCR beta chains than in equally common others.

The V gene's germline CDR1 is MRHNA and CDR2 SNTAGT. The V gene end was trimmed by 2 bases and the J gene end by 2 bases; junction bases not matched to a gene: 2. CDR3 length: 15 residues. This clone has just one count. Antigen specificity is unknown. PCR employed 60 Vbeta and 13 Jbeta primers. Libraries were prepared by immunoSEQ multiplex PCR; TCRdb keeps only in-frame clonotypes and omits some of them. The sample holds 150,000 to 200,000 clones, over 65% seen once. The origin of this receptor is a man aged 55 to 70 in good health and CMV-seronegative. Sequencing input: PBMCs. V gene TRBV6-4 combines with J gene TRBJ2-3; 9 bases are a match to TRBD2. Here the CDR3 reads CASSDGGGATDTQYF. The CDR3 region has the DNA TGTGCCAGCAGTGACGGCGGGGGGGCCACAGATACGCAGTATTTT.